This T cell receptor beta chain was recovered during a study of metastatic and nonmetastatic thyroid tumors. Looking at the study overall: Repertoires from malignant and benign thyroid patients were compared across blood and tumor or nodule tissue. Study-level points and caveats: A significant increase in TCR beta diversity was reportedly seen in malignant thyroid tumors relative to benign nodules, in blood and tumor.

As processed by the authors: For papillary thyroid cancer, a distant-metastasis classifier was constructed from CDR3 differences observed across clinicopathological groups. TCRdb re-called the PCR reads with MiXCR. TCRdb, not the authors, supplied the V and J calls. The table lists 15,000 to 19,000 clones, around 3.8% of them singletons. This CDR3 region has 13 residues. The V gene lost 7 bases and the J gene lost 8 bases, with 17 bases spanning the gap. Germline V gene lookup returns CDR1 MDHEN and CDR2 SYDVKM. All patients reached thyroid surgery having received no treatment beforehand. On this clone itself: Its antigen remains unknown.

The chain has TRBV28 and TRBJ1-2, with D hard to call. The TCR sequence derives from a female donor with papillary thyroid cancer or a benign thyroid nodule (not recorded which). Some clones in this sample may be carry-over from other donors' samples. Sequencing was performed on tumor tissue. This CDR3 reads CASTEKRAWGYTF. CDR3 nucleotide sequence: TGTGCCAGCACAGAGAAAAGAGCGTGGGGCTACACCTTC.